Below are 28 T cell receptor beta chains sequenced from a single sample in a study of T cell clonality in common variable immunodeficiency (dated by TCRdb to the mid-2010s). What the authors observed across the whole study: CVID TCRbeta sequences were reported to have fewer deletions and N-nucleotide insertions and to lack highly modified clones with 13 or more V deletions.

These receptors' antigens are unknown. Library preparation employed the immunoSEQ multiplex PCR assay. TCRdb's version of the immuneACCESS table is confined to in-frame rearrangements and falls short of the full clone set. An unresolved V gene accounts for under half of the shortfall where checked; the remainder is of unknown origin. This sample is represented by some 28,000 clones, with no singletons among them. The ten largest clones capture about 29% of the sample. Sequencing was done on a sample of peripheral blood mononuclear cells. Receptors were obtained from a human donor with common variable immunodeficiency.

This clone was observed a handful of times. The observed sequence ends 3 residues before the CDR3 terminus, with the missing tail filled in from the germline J gene. The V call is TRBV6-2 or TRBV6-3, the J call TRBJ2-1; D call uncertain. V was clipped by 4 bases and J by 5 bases, with 12 bases between them. CDR3 length equals 14 residues. The V gene's germline CDR1 is MNHEY and CDR2 SVGEGT. CDR3 sequence reads: CASSSTVHHNEQFF. The part of the CDR3 DNA that was read is TGTGCCAGCAGTTCCACAGTCCACCACAATGAG.

Of note for this clone: The read gets to within 3 residues of the CDR3 end, and the germline J gene fills in the rest. The V and J genes are TRBV30 and TRBJ2-3, with D unclear. The V gene's germline CDR1 is GTSNPN and CDR2 SVGIG (reference sequence). This CDR3 is built from 12 residues. V gave up 3 bases and J gave up 5 bases, with 9 bases separating them. CDR3 protein: CAWSPLGDTQYF. The CDR3 bases that were read are TGTGCCTGGAGCCCACTCGGAGATACG.

About this clone itself: The read falls 3 residues short of the CDR3 end, and the missing part is taken from the germline J gene. The chain combines TRBV7-2 with TRBJ1-4; tentatively, D is TRBD1 (6 bases). Germline loops: CDR1 SGHTA, CDR2 FQGNSA. V lost 0 bases, J lost 5 bases, and 13 bases lay in between. The CDR3 is 16 residues long. CDR3 region: CASSLAVGRGNEKLFF. The covered CDR3 bases are TGTGCCAGCAGCTTAGCGGTGGGAAGGGGGAATGAAAAA.

This clone was recorded a few times. The read ends 3 residues early relative to the CDR3; the germline J gene fills the gap. The J gene is TRBJ2-3, the V gene TRBV6-2 or TRBV6-3; 9 positions match TRBD2. The CDR3 is 14 amino acids. Germline trimming cut 6 bases from V and 4 bases from J; bases unmatched to any gene: 5. Germline CDR1 and CDR2: MNHEY and SVGEGT. Partial CDR3 DNA: TGTGCCAGCAGCAGGAGCGGGGGGTCAGATACG. Protein sequence: CASSRSGGSDT. The whole CDR3 reads CASSRSGGSDTQYF.

This clone was detected many times. The read terminates 3 residues ahead of where the CDR3 ends, so the germline J gene completes it. The same CDR3 also results from other DNA sequences found in this sample. This chain links TRBV5-1 with TRBJ2-5; TRBD1 aligns across 7 bases. The germline V gene has CDR1 SGHRS and CDR2 YFSETQ. The CDR3 extends over 15 amino acids. V lost 0 bases, J lost 0 bases, and 2 bases stayed unmatched. The CDR3 loop reads CASSLEGQDQETQYF. The covered CDR3 bases are TGCGCCAGCAGCTTGGAAGGACAGGACCAAGAGACC.

To note about this clone: Sequencing ends 3 residues short of the CDR3 end; the germline J gene provides the rest. The rearrangement joins TRBV30 to TRBJ1-4, with 8 bases lining up with TRBD1. The germline V gene has CDR1 GTSNPN and CDR2 SVGIG (reference sequence). The CDR3 is 15 amino acids. The trim removed 2 bases at V and 4 bases at J, leaving 6 bases unmatched. The covered CDR3 bases are TGTGCCTGGAGTAACCACAGGGGGGGTAATGAAAAA. Translated: CAWSNHRGGNEK. The CDR3 as a whole reads CAWSNHRGGNEKLFF.

This clone occurred many times. Read coverage stops 3 residues before the CDR3 terminus; the germline J gene supplies the remainder. The genes are TRBV11-2 and TRBJ1-1; 7 bases are shared with TRBD1. J was trimmed by 0 bases and V by 5 bases; bases with no gene match: 6. CDR3 length equals 15 residues. Germline V lookup: CDR1 SGHAT, CDR2 FQNNGV. CDR3 loop: CASSPPGQMNTEAFF. The part of the CDR3 DNA that was read is TGTGCCAGCAGCCCGCCGGGACAGATGAACACTGAA.

This clone was found a few times. The read halts 3 residues ahead of the CDR3 end, with the missing end drawn from the germline J gene. The chain combines TRBV18 with TRBJ1-2; D uncertain. Germline V gene data show CDR1 as KGHSH and CDR2 as LQKENI. V lost 3 bases and J lost 2, with 16 bases in between. This CDR3 has 16 residues. CDR3 protein: CASSPPAHPSNYGYTF. The covered CDR3 bases are TGTGCCAGCTCACCCCCCGCTCACCCAAGCAACTATGGC.

Concerning this clone: The CDR3 end falls 3 residues outside the read, so it is completed with the germline J gene. V usage is TRBV2 and J usage is TRBJ2-3, with a possible D match to TRBD1 (5 bases). The CDR3 consists of 15 residues. CDR1 is SNHLY, CDR2 FYNNEI, per germline. V dropped 1 base and J dropped 2 bases, with 10 bases sitting between them. CDR3: CASSEEGILTDTQYF. The part of the CDR3 DNA that was read is TGTGCCAGCAGTGAAGAGGGGATACTCACAGATACG.

This clone was detected a few times. The read halts 3 residues ahead of the CDR3 end, with the missing end drawn from the germline J gene. The chain couples TRBV29-1 to TRBJ2-1; D is possibly TRBD2 (6 bases). Trimming cost V 4 bases and J 8 bases, with 15 bases left between them. The CDR3 totals 13 residues. The germline V gene encodes CDR1 SQVTM and CDR2 ANQGSEA. Incomplete CDR3 DNA: TGCAGCGTTGCAGCGGGCCGGGGCTATGAG. It encodes CSVAAGRGYE. The whole CDR3 protein reads CSVAAGRGYEQFF.

The sample holds a few counts of this clone. The CDR3 end is not reached by the read, which stops 3 residues before it; the germline J gene fills it in. J is TRBJ1-1 and V is TRBV6-2 or TRBV6-3; TRBD1 might be the D (5 bases). The CDR3 loop spans 14 amino acids. Trimming pared 5 bases from V and 3 bases from J, leaving 13 bases between. Germline V gives CDR1 MNHEY, CDR2 SVGEGT. The CDR3 loop is CASSRGDSYTEAFF. CDR3 DNA, as far as it was read: TGTGCCAGCAGTCGCGGAGACAGCTACACTGAA.

This clone was observed at least ten times. Read data end 3 residues before the CDR3 end; the end is taken from the germline J gene. The rearrangement uses TRBV10-3 and TRBJ2-3; 7 nucleotides match TRBD1. The CDR3 contains 15 residues. V shed 5 bases and J 2 bases; nucleotides not matched to a gene: 7. Germline CDR1 ENHRY, CDR2 SYGVKD. Incomplete CDR3 DNA: TGTGCCATCAGTAATTCAGGGGGATTCACAGATACG. Translation: CAISNSGGFTDT. The CDR3, in full, reads CAISNSGGFTDTQYF.

The sample holds many counts of this clone. Incomplete CDR3 DNA: TGTGCCAGCAGCTCCACGGCGGGGGGCCCAGATACG. Translating it yields CASSSTAGGPDT. The complete CDR3 sequence is CASSSTAGGPDTQYF. The gene calls are TRBV6-2 or TRBV6-3 and TRBJ2-3; the match to TRBD2 covers 8 bases. The read gets to within 3 residues of the CDR3 end, and the germline J gene fills in the rest. The length of the CDR3 is 15 residues. Germline trimming cut 6 bases from V and 4 bases from J; bases unmatched to any gene: 9. Germline V gene lookup returns CDR1 MNHEY and CDR2 SVGEGT.

In its sample, this clone was seen many times. The DNA read from the CDR3 is TGTGCCAGCAGCTCCCTGACAGATACG. Translating gives CASSSLTDT. The full-length CDR3 reads as CASSSLTDTQYF. The chain carries TRBV16 and TRBJ2-3, with D unclear. The observed sequence ends 3 residues before the CDR3 terminus, with the missing tail filled in from the germline J gene. Per germline, CDR1 KGHSY and CDR2 FQNENV. The V and J ends lost 5 bases and 3 bases respectively, with 6 bases between them. The CDR3 loop spans 12 amino acids. The variable domain in full, with the rest retrieved from reference TRBV16 and TRBJ2-3, is GEEVAQTPKHLVRGEGQKAKLYCAPIKGHSYVFWYQQVLKNEFKFLISFQNENVFDETGMPKERFSAKCLPNSPCSLEIQATKLEDSAVYFCASSSLTDTQYFGPGTRLTVL.

This clone was detected a few times. The read terminates 3 residues before the CDR3 end, so the remaining end is supplied by the germline J gene. This chain connects TRBV7-2 to TRBJ2-7, with D unclear. Per germline, CDR1 SGHTA and CDR2 FQGNSA. This CDR3 has 12 amino acids. V shed 5 bases and J shed 6 bases, with 11 bases lying between them. CDR3 protein: CASSRVLGEQYF. CDR3 DNA, as far as it was read: TGTGCCAGCAGCAGGGTCTTGGGCGAG.

In the case of this clone: The read finishes 3 residues shy of the CDR3 end, and the germline J gene is used to complete it. V and J are TRBV7-9 and TRBJ1-2; D may be TRBD1 (5 bases). Germline V gene lookup returns CDR1 SEHNR and CDR2 FQNEAQ (reference sequence). V dropped 4 bases and J dropped 2 bases, with 8 bases sitting between them. The CDR3 loop spans 13 amino acids. CDR3 bases read: TGTGCCAGCAGCTCGACAGCCAACTATGGC. Its translation: CASSSTANYG. The full CDR3 is CASSSTANYGYTF.

This clone was detected many times. The observed sequence ends 3 residues before the CDR3 terminus, with the missing tail filled in from the germline J gene. The rearrangement joins TRBV2 to TRBJ2-3; 11 bases map to TRBD1. Unmatched junction bases numbered 10, after V lost 3 bases and J lost 5 bases. The CDR3 has 17 amino acids. Germline V gives CDR1 SNHLY, CDR2 FYNNEI. CDR3 residues: CASSDPLDRGLLDTQYF. Partial CDR3 DNA: TGTGCCAGCAGTGACCCCTTGGACAGGGGGCTATTAGATACG. Looking up the rest from reference TRBV2 and TRBJ2-3 gives the full variable domain: EPEVTQTPSHQVTQMGQEVILRCVPISNHLYFYWYRQILGQKVEFLVSFYNNEISEKSEIFDDQFSVERPDGSNFTLKIRSTKLEDSAMYFCASSDPLDRGLLDTQYFGPGTRLTVL.

On this clone: Read sequence stops 3 residues before the CDR3 end, and the germline J gene provides the missing end. The J gene is TRBJ2-1, the V gene TRBV6-2 or TRBV6-3; tentative D call: TRBD1 (7 bases). Germline V CDR1 and CDR2: MNHEY, SVGEGT. The CDR3 is made up of 15 amino acids. V gave up 6 bases and J gave up 4 bases, with 16 bases separating them. The part of the CDR3 DNA that was read is TGTGCCAGCAGAGCCGCGGGACAGCTTTACAATGAG. Translating it yields CASRAAGQLYNE. The whole CDR3 is CASRAAGQLYNEQFF.

This clone was counted ten times or more. The CDR3 extends 3 residues past the end of the read, so its final part is completed from the germline J gene. The chain combines TRBV5-1 with TRBJ1-1; 10 nucleotides align to TRBD1. Germline CDR1 is SGHRS and CDR2 is YFSETQ. J was trimmed by 6 bases and V by 2 bases; bases with no gene match: 4. This CDR3 spans 14 amino acids. The CDR3 spells CASSFGTGDSEAFF. The sequenced CDR3 bases are TGCGCCAGCAGCTTCGGGACAGGGGATTCTGAA.

Turning to this clone: The CDR3 goes on 3 residues after the read ends, and that part is filled in from the germline J gene. The V gene is TRBV6-2 or TRBV6-3, the J gene TRBJ1-4; perhaps TRBD1 as D (5 bases). Germline assignment: CDR1 MNHEY and CDR2 SVGEGT. The CDR3 runs 15 residues. Deletions cut 0 bases from V and 10 bases from J, with 15 bases between. The CDR3 region is CASSYSSGVSGKLFF. The part of the CDR3 DNA that was read is TGTGCCAGCAGTTACTCGTCGGGGGTTTCTGGAAAA.

This clone has ten or more counts. The observed sequence ends 3 residues before the CDR3 terminus, with the missing tail filled in from the germline J gene. The rearrangement links TRBV29-1 to TRBJ1-4; 11 nucleotides line up with TRBD1. CDR3 length: 14 residues. V shed 5 bases, J shed 8 bases, and the junction held 7 bases outside the gene matches. In germline, CDR1 is SQVTM, CDR2 ANQGSEA. The CDR3 sequence is CSVLWDRGDEKLFF. The sequenced part of the CDR3 DNA is TGCAGCGTTTTATGGGACAGGGGGGACGAAAAA.

This clone was recorded many times. The observed sequence ends 3 residues before the CDR3 terminus, with the missing tail filled in from the germline J gene. This chain connects TRBV7-2 to TRBJ2-1; no firm D call. Per germline, CDR1 SGHTA and CDR2 FQGNSA. V was pared by 0 bases and J by 7 bases, with 13 bases between. CDR3 size: 15 residues. CDR3 region: CASSLASASINEQFF. The CDR3 bases that were read are TGTGCCAGCAGCTTAGCGAGCGCTTCTATAAATGAG.

This clone was seen at least ten times. The read stops 3 residues short of the end of the CDR3; the missing end is completed from the germline J gene. This sequence joins TRBV12-3 or TRBV12-4 and TRBJ1-5, with 8 bases aligning to TRBD1. CDR3 length: 15 amino acids. V lost 4 bases to trimming and J lost 3 bases; unmatched junction nucleotides: 5. CDR3 sequence: CASSSGQGNNQPQHF. The part of the CDR3 DNA that was read is TGTGCCAGCAGTTCCGGACAGGGAAACAATCAGCCC.

This clone has a handful of counts. The CDR3 extends 3 residues past the end of the read, so its final part is completed from the germline J gene. The chain carries TRBV2 and TRBJ2-1, with TRBD2 identical over 14 bases. CDR3 size: 14 residues. Germline trimming cut 8 bases from V and 5 bases from J; bases unmatched to any gene: 2. Germline values: CDR1 SNHLY, CDR2 FYNNEI. CDR3 sequence reads: CASEGLAGDNEQFF. The part of the CDR3 DNA that was read is TGTGCCAGCGAGGGACTAGCGGGGGACAATGAG.

Partial CDR3 DNA: TGTGCCAGCTCACCATATAGACAGCACGTAACGGGAGGC. Amino acid sequence: CASSPYRQHVTGG. The entire CDR3 protein is CASSPYRQHVTGGYTF. This sequence joins TRBV18 and TRBJ1-2, with D possibly TRBD1 on 5 matching bases. The DNA ends 3 residues before the CDR3 does, and the rest of the CDR3 is filled in from the germline J gene. Per the germline V gene, CDR1 is KGHSH and CDR2 is LQKENI. The CDR3 has 16 residues.

This clone was recorded many times. The missing CDR3 end, 3 residues past where the read stops, is filled in from the germline J gene. The V and J genes are TRBV10-3 and TRBJ2-7; 8 bases agree with TRBD2. V shed 4 bases and J 4 bases; nucleotides not matched to a gene: 9. The CDR3 loop spans 15 amino acids. Germline V gene lookup returns CDR1 ENHRY and CDR2 SYGVKD. CDR3 DNA (partial): TGTGCCATCAGTGCTGGGCTAGCGGGTTTATACGAG. Protein sequence: CAISAGLAGLYE. The complete CDR3 sequence is CAISAGLAGLYEQYF.

This clone has only a few counts. The read comes to an end 3 residues before the CDR3 does, leaving the germline J gene to fill in the end. The chain uses TRBV2 and TRBJ2-5, with 9 nucleotides matching TRBD1. Germline V gene data show CDR1 as SNHLY and CDR2 as FYNNEI. The CDR3 loop spans 14 amino acids. The ends lost 4 bases at V and 7 bases at J; junction bases unmatched: 7. The CDR3 DNA, read in part, is TGTGCCAGCAGTGGGGGGGGACAGGGAGGGACC. Encoded protein: CASSGGGQGGT. The full-length CDR3 reads as CASSGGGQGGTQYF.

Comments on this clone: The sequence runs out 3 residues before the end of the CDR3; the remainder is reconstructed from the germline J gene. The chain recombines TRBV2 with TRBJ1-6; possible D gene TRBD1, 5 bases. The germline V gene encodes CDR1 SNHLY and CDR2 FYNNEI. The CDR3 sequence is 14 residues long. With 3 bases removed from V and 7 bases from J, the gap between germline ends came to 10 bases. Incomplete CDR3 DNA: TGTGCCAGCAGTGAGGGTAGGGGAAATTCACCC. Translated, it gives CASSEGRGNSP. The CDR3 in its entirety is CASSEGRGNSPLHF.